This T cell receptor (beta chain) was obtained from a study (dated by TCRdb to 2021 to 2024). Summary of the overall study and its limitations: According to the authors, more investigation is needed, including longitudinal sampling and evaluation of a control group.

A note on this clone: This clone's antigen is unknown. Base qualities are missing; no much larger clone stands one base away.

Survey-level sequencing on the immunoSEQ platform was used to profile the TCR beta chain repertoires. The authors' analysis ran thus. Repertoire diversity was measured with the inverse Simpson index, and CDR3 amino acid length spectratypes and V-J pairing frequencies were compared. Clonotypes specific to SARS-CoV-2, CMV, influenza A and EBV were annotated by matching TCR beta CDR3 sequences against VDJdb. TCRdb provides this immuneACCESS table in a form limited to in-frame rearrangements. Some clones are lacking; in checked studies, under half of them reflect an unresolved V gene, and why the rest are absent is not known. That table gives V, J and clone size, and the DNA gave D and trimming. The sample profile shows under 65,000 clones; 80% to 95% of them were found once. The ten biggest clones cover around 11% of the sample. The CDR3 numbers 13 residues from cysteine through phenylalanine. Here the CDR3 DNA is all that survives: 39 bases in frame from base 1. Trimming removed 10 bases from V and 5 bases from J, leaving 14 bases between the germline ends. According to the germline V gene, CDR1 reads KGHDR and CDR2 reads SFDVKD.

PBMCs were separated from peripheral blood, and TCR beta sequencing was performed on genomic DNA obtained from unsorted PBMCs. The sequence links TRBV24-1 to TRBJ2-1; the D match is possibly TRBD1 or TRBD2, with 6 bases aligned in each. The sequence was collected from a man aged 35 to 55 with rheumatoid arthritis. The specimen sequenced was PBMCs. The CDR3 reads CATTEGGNNEQFF. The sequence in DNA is TGTGCCACAACTGAGGGGGGAAACAATGAGCAGTTCTTC.